This T cell receptor (beta chain) is drawn from a study of cytomegalovirus exposure and HLA in healthy donors. Study-wide results and limits: Researchers left out some V segments, among them TRBV6-2 and TRBV6-3, as indistinguishable. Later analysis showed most CMV-associated TCR beta chains appearing HLA-restricted.

Regarding donors, all were healthy bone marrow donors. Points on this clone: No antigen is known for it.

There are 16 residues in the CDR3. Germline V gene data show CDR1 as SGHRS and CDR2 as YFSETQ. V was shortened by 0 bases and J by 3 bases, with 15 bases between the two germline ends. Use of 60 Vbeta and 13 Jbeta primers characterized the PCR. As handled by the study authors: About 11 million of the about 80 million unique TCR beta chains counted in a later analysis were shared. TCRdb keeps only in-frame clones here, not all; method: immunoSEQ multiplex PCR. The DNA gave D and trimming, while V, J and clone size come from that table. In the table there are more than 35,000 clones, around 50% of which are singletons.

Sequencing was performed on PBMCs. The rearrangement joins TRBV5-1 to TRBJ2-5, with D perhaps matching TRBD1 (6 bases). This sequence originates from a middle-aged woman in good health and CMV-seropositive. Written as DNA, the CDR3 is TGCGCCAGCAGCTTGGGAACCGGGACACGAAAAGAGACCCAGTACTTC. Translating gives CASSLGTGTRKETQYF. Using reference TRBV5-1 and TRBJ2-5 for the parts outside the CDR3, the full variable domain is KAGVTQTPRYLIKTRGQQVTLSCSPISGHRSVSWYQQTPGQGLQFLFEYFSETQRNKGNFPGRFSGRQFSNSRSEMNVSTLELGDSALYLCASSLGTGTRKETQYFGPGTRLLVL.